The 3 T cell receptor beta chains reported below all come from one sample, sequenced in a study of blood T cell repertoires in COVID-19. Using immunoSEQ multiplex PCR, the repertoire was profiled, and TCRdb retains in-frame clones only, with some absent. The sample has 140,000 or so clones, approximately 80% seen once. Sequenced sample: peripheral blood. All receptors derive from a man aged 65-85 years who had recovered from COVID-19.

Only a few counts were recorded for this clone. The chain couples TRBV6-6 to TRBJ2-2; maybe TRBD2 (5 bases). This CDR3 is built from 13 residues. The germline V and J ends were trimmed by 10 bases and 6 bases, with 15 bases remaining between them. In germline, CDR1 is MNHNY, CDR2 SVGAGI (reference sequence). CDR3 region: CATRSSEAGELFF. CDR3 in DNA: TGTGCCACCCGATCCTCGGAGGCCGGGGAGCTGTTTTTT.

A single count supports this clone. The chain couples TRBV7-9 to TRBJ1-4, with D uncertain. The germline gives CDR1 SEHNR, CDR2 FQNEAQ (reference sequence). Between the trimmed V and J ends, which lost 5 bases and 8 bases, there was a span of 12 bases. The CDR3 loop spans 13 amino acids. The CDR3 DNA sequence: TGTGCCAGCAGCCTTCTTTCGGGAGAAAAACTGTTTTTT. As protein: CASSLLSGEKLFF.

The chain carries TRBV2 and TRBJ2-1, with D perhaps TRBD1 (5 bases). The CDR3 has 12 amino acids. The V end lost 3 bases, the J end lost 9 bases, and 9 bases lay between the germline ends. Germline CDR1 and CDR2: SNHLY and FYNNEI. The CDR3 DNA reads TGTGCCAGCAGTGACTCGGACATTGAGCAGTTCTTC. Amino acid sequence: CASSDSDIEQFF.